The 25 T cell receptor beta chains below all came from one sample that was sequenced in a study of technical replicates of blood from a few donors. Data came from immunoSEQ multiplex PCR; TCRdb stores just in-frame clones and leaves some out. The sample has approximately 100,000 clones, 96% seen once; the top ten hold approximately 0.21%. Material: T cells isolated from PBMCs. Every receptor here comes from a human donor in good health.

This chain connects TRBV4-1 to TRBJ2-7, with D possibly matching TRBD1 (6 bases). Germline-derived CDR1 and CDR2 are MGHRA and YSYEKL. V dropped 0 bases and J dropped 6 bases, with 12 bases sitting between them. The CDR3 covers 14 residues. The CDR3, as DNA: TGCGCCAGCAGCCAAGAAAGGGGACAAGGCGAGCAGTACTTC. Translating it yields CASSQERGQGEQYF.

The CDR3 here is CASSLLTGGDMWAGELFF. DNA for the CDR3: TGTGCCAGCAGTTTATTGACAGGGGGCGATATGTGGGCCGGGGAGCTGTTTTTT. V and J are TRBV27 and TRBJ2-2; 10 bases map to TRBD1. Per germline, CDR1 MNHEY and CDR2 SMNVEV (reference sequence). The trim removed 1 base at V and 6 bases at J, leaving 11 bases unmatched. This CDR3 spans 18 amino acids.

In DNA, the CDR3 is TGCGCCAGCAGCTCCCGAGGGGGGGTAGGGTTCTTC. It specifies CASSSRGGVGFF. The chain uses TRBV5-1 and TRBJ2-1; possible D gene TRBD2, 7 bases. This CDR3 has 12 residues. The V gene's germline CDR1 is SGHRS and CDR2 YFSETQ. Trimming removed 3 bases at V and 15 bases at J, with 16 bases between.

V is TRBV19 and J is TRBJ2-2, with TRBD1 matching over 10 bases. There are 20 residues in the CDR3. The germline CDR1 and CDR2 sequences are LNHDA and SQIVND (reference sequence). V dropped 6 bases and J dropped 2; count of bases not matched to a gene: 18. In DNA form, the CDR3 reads TGTGCCAGTAGGGGGGAACCGGGACAGGGGAGACACTCTAACACCGGGGAGCTGTTTTTT. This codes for CASRGEPGQGRHSNTGELFF.

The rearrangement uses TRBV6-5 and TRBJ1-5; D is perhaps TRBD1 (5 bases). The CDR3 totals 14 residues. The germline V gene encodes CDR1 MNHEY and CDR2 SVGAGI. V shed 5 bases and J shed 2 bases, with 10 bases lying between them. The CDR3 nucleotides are TGTGCCAGCAGTCAACAGGACGGCAATCAGCCCCAGCATTTT. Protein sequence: CASSQQDGNQPQHF.

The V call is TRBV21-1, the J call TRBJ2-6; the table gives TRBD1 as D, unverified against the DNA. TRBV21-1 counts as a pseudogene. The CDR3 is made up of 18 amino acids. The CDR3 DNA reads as TGTGCCAGCAGCAAAGTTGACAGAACAAACTCTGGGGCCAACGTCCTGACTTTC. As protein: CASSKVDRTNSGANVLTF.

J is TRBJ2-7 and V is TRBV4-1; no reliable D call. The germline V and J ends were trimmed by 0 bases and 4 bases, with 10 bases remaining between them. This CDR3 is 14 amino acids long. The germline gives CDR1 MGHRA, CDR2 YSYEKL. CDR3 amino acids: CASSQETVQYEQYF. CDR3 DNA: TGCGCCAGCAGCCAAGAAACAGTCCAATACGAGCAGTACTTC.

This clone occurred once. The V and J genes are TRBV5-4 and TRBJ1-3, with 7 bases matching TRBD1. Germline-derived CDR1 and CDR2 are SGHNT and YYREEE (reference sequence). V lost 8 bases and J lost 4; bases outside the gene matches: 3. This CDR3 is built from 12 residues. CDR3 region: CARRTGGNTIYF. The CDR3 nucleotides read TGTGCCAGAAGGACAGGCGGAAACACCATATATTTT.

Here the CDR3 DNA reads TGCGCCAGCAGCTTGGAAGCGGGAGTCTACGAGCAGTACTTC. Its protein product is CASSLEAGVYEQYF. The genes are TRBV5-1 and TRBJ2-7; 8 bases fit TRBD2. J lost 3 bases, V lost 0 bases, and 2 bases had no gene match. The CDR3 loop spans 14 amino acids. The germline CDR1 and CDR2 sequences are SGHRS and YFSETQ.

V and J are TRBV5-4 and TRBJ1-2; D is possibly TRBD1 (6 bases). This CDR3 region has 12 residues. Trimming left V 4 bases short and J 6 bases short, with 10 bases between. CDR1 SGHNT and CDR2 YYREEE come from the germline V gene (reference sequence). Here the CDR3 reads CASSRQEDGYTF. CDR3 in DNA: TGTGCCAGCAGCCGACAGGAGGATGGCTACACCTTC.

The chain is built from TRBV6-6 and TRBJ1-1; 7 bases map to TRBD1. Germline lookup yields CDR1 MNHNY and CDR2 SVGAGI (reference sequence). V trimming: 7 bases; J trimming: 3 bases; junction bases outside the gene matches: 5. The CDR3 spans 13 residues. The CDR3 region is CASNQGGYTEAFF. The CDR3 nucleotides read TGTGCCAGCAACCAAGGGGGCTACACTGAAGCTTTCTTT.

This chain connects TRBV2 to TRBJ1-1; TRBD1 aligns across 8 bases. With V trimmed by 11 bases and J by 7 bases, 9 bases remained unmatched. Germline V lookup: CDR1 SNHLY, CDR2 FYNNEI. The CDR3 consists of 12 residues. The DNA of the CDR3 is TGTGCCTCCTACGCCGGGACAGGTGAAGCTTTCTTT. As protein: CASYAGTGEAFF.

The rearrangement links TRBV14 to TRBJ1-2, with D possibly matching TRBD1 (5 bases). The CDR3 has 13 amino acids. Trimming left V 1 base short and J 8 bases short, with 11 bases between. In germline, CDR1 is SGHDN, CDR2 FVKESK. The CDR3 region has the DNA TGTGCCAGCAGCCAAGGGACATTCGACGGCTACACCTTC. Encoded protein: CASSQGTFDGYTF. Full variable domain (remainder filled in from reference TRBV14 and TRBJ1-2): EAGVTQFPSHSVIEKGQTVTLRCDPISGHDNLYWYRRVMGKEIKFLLHFVKESKQDESGMPNNRFLAERTGGTYSTLKVQPAELEDSGVYFCASSQGTFDGYTFGSGTRLTVV.

CDR3 amino acids: CASSIGRESDEQYF. CDR3 DNA: TGTGCCAGTAGTATAGGGCGGGAGTCTGACGAGCAGTACTTC. The V and J genes are TRBV19 and TRBJ2-7, with TRBD2 identical over 7 bases. V was pared by 1 base and J by 5 bases, with 5 bases of the junction left unmatched. Germline CDR1 is LNHDA and CDR2 is SQIVND (reference sequence). The length of the CDR3 is 14 residues.

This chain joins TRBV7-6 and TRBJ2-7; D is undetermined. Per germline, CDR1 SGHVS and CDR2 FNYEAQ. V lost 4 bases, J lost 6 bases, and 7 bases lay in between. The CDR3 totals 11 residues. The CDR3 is CASSSTSEQYF. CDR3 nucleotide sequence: TGTGCCAGCAGCTCGACTTCCGAGCAGTACTTC.

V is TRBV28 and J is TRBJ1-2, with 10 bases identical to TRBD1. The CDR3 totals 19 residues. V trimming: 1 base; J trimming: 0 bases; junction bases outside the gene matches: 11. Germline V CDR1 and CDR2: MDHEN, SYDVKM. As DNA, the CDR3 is TGTGCCAGCAGTTTATCAGTAGGCGACAGGGGGCCAGCTAACTATGGCTACACCTTC. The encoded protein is CASSLSVGDRGPANYGYTF.

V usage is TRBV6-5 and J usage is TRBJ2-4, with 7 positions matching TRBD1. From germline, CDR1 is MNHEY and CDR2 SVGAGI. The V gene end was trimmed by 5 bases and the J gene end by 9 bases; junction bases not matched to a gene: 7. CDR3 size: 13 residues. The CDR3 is CASSATGIPIQYF. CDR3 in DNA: TGTGCCAGCAGTGCGACAGGGATCCCCATTCAGTACTTC.

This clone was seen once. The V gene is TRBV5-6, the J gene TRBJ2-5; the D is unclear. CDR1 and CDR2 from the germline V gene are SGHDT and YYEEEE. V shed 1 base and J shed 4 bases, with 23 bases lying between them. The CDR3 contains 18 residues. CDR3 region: CASSLFAPVLVSPETQYF. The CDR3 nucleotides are TGTGCCAGCAGCTTGTTCGCGCCGGTCCTGGTTTCCCCAGAGACCCAGTACTTC.

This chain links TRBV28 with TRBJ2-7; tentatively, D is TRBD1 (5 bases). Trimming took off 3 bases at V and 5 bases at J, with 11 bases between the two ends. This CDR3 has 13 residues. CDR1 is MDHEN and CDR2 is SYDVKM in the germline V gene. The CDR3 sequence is CASSFRGADEQYF. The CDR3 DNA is TGTGCCAGCAGTTTTAGGGGTGCGGACGAGCAGTACTTC.

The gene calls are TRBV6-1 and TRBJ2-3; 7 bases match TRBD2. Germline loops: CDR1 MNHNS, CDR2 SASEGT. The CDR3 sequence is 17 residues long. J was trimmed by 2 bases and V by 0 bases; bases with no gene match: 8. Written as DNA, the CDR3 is TGTGCCAGCAGTGAAGCGCTGTCTAGCGGACTCACAGATACGCAGTATTTT. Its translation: CASSEALSSGLTDTQYF.

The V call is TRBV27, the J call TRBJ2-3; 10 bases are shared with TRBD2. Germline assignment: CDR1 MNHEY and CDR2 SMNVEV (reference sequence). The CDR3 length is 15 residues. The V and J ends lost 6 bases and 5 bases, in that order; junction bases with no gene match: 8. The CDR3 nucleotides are TGTGCCAGCAGAAGGACTAGCGGTACAATAGATACGCAGTATTTT. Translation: CASRRTSGTIDTQYF.

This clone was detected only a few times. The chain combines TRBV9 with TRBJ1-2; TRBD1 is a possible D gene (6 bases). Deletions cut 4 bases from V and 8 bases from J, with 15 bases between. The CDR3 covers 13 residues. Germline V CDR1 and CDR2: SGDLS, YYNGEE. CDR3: CASSPYRTEGYTF. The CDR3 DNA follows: TGTGCCAGCAGCCCATACAGGACAGAGGGCTACACCTTC.

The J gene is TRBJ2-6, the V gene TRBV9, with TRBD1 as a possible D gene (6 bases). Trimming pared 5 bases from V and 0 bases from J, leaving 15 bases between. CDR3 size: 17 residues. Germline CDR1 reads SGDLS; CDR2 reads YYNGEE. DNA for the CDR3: TGTGCCAGCAGTGAAAGGGGACATCCCTCTGGGGCCAACGTCCTGACTTTC. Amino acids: CASSERGHPSGANVLTF.

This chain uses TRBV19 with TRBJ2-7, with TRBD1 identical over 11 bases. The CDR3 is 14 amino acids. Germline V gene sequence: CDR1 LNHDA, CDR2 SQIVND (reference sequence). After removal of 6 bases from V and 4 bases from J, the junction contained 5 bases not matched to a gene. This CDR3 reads CASSPDRGRYEQYF. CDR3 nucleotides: TGTGCCAGTAGCCCGGACAGGGGGCGATACGAGCAGTACTTC. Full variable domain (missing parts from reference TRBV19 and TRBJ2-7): DGGITQSPKYLFRKEGQNVTLSCEQNLNHDAMYWYRQDPGQGLRLIYYSQIVNDFQKGDIAEGYSVSREKKESFPLTVTSAQKNPTAFYLCASSPDRGRYEQYFGPGTRLTVT.

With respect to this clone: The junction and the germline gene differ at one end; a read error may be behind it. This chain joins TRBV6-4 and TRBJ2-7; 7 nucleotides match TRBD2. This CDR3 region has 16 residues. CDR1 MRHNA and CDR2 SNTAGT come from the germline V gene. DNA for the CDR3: TGTGCCAGCAGTGAGCGCAGGGCGGGAGACGTATACGAGCAGTGCTTC. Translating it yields CASSERRAGDVYEQCF.